Listed here is a single T cell receptor beta chain. As yet, its antigen is unknown. This entry is derived from a study of shared clonotypes between healthy human individuals. Study outcomes and limitations: When compared with the clonotypes that were shared by all four sorted-subset donors, the non-shared clonotypes turned out to have lower generation probabilities. The study found about 5% of naive CD4 clonotypes shared across a few donors.

Assay execution took place at the deep level. Clones were read by immunoSEQ multiplex PCR, and TCRdb kept only the in-frame ones, dropping some. Of approximately 2,200,000 clones detected, under 95% appear once; the ten largest clones hold under 2%. Only CD45RO-negative cells positively selected for CCR7 counted as naive CD8 cells, so terminally differentiated effector memory CD45RA+ cells were excluded. This sequence originates from a man aged 18 to 35 in good health. Some clones in this sample may be carry-over from other donors' samples. The sample was naive CD8+ T cells from PBMCs.

The CDR3 reads CASSLVVGDSREIYEQYF. The CDR3 nucleotides are TGTGCCAGCAGCTTAGTGGTAGGGGACTCACGGGAGATCTACGAGCAGTACTTC. The chain recombines TRBV13 with TRBJ2-7, with a possible D match to TRBD2 (6 bases). This CDR3 region has 18 residues. From germline, CDR1 is PRHDT and CDR2 FYEKMQ (reference sequence). V shed 1 base and J shed 3 bases, with 22 bases lying between them.